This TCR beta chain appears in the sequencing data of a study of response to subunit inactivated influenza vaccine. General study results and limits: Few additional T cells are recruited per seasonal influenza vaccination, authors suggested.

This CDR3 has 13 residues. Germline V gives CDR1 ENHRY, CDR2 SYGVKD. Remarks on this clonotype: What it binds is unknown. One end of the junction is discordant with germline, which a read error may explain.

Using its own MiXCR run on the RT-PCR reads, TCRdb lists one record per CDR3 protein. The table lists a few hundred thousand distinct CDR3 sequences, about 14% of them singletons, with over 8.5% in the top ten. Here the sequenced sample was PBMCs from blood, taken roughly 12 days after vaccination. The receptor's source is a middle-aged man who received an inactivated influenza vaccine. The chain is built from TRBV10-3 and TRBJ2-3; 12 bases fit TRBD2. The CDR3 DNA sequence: TGTGCCACTCTAGCGGGGGGGACAGATACGCTGTATTTT. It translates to CATLAGGTDTLYF.